A single sample gave rise to the 5 T cell receptor beta chains below, sequenced in a study of regulatory T cells in long-lasting Graves disease. Time point reported: persistent/refractory GD, antithyroid drugs over 5 years with positive TRAb. Researchers made the TCR library from RNA that was extracted from PBMCs. Libraries of TCR beta came from iRepertoire HTBI primers plus Arm-PCR of CDR3 regions. MiXCR, applied by TCRdb to the multiplex PCR reads, yields one record per CDR3 protein. This sample has more than 650,000 distinct CDR3 sequences, with approximately 31% found just once. The material sequenced was peripheral blood mononuclear cells (PBMCs), taken when the disease was refractory, from a patient treated with antithyroid drugs. The receptors derive from a female donor with Graves disease.

A single count supports this clonotype. V gene TRBV20-1 combines with J gene TRBJ2-7; 11 nucleotides agree with TRBD1. Trimming at V came to 1 base and at J to 4 bases, leaving 3 bases not matched to a gene. CDR1 is DFQATT, CDR2 SNEGSKA, per germline (reference sequence). This CDR3 comprises 14 residues. CDR3 coding DNA: TGCAGTGCTAGAGGGACAGGGGGCACGTACGAGCAGTACTTC. Its protein product is CSARGTGGTYEQYF.

The chain joins TRBV6-1 to TRBJ1-5, with 9 bases matching TRBD1. This CDR3 spans 16 amino acids. J gave up 4 bases and V 6 bases, and 10 bases lay outside the gene matches. CDR1 is MNHNS and CDR2 is SASEGT in the germline V gene. This CDR3 is CASRHIQGAANQPQHF. DNA for the CDR3: TGTGCCAGCAGACACATACAGGGGGCCGCGAATCAGCCCCAGCATTTT.

This clonotype was counted at least ten times. This chain connects TRBV3-1 to TRBJ1-5; D is uncertain. V was shortened by 3 bases and J by 2 bases, with 5 bases between the two germline ends. Germline assignment: CDR1 LGHDT and CDR2 YNNKEL (reference sequence). The CDR3 spans 13 residues. For the CDR3, the DNA is TGTGCCAGCAGCCAGGACCGCAATCAGCCCCAGCATTTT. This encodes CASSQDRNQPQHF.

The rearrangement joins TRBV6-9 to TRBJ1-3, with unresolved D. V was shortened by 3 bases and J by 0 bases, with 12 bases between the two germline ends. Germline assignment: CDR1 MNHGY and CDR2 SVAAGI. This CDR3 is built from 16 residues. The CDR3 bases are TGTGCCAGCAGTTACGGACGGATGAACTCTGGAAACACCATATATTTT. Translation: CASSYGRMNSGNTIYF.

This clonotype was picked up a small number of times. The gene calls are TRBV20-1 and TRBJ1-5; TRBD1 might be the D (5 bases). With 6 bases removed from V and 1 base from J, the gap between germline ends came to 22 bases. This CDR3 has 17 residues. Germline values: CDR1 DFQATT, CDR2 SNEGSKA (reference sequence). DNA of the CDR3: TGCAGTGCAAGTAGGAAATCAGGGTCGCGGAGCAATCAGCCCCAGCATTTT. This encodes CSASRKSGSRSNQPQHF.